One sample yielded the 27 T cell receptor beta chains listed below, sequenced in a study of blood T cells in healthy people across ages. A J-beta primer mix and a sample-barcoded 5' primer were used in a second PCR of roughly 7 to 12 cycles. TCRdb recomputed calls from the 5' RACE reads with MiXCR, one row per CDR3 protein. The sample consists of around 990,000 distinct CDR3 sequences, roughly two fifths of them appearing once. Input material: blood. The receptors here all came from a man aged 18 to 29 in good health.

This clonotype has just a few counts. The chain recombines TRBV27 with TRBJ2-7; the D gene could be TRBD1 or TRBD2 (7 bases each). This CDR3 is 15 amino acids long. Germline CDR1 reads MNHEY; CDR2 reads SMNVEV (reference sequence). The V end was cut by 0 bases, the J end by 3 bases, with 12 bases between. The CDR3 DNA reads TGTGCCAGCAGTTTATCGAGCGGGACAGACTACGAGCAGTACTTC. Protein product: CASSLSSGTDYEQYF.

The chain couples TRBV2 to TRBJ2-1; the D is unclear. The CDR3 covers 12 residues. V gave up 4 bases and J gave up 5 bases, with 6 bases separating them. Per germline, CDR1 SNHLY and CDR2 FYNNEI. The CDR3 loop reads CASSGLHNEQFF. The CDR3 DNA reads TGTGCCAGCAGTGGCCTCCACAATGAGCAGTTCTTC.

This clonotype was recorded many times. The chain employs TRBV9 and TRBJ1-2, with unresolved D. The CDR3 loop spans 14 amino acids. Trimming pared 0 bases from V and 10 bases from J, leaving 16 bases between. Germline lookup yields CDR1 SGDLS and CDR2 YYNGEE. CDR3 loop: CASSVVGREAIYTF. The CDR3 bases are TGTGCCAGCAGCGTAGTGGGCCGGGAGGCCATCTACACCTTC.

The chain links TRBV9 to TRBJ1-1; D is undetermined. The V gene lost 1 base and the J gene lost 0 bases, with 7 bases spanning the gap. Germline loops: CDR1 SGDLS, CDR2 YYNGEE. The CDR3 totals 14 residues. Here the CDR3 DNA reads TGTGCCAGCAGCGTAACAGAATTGAACACTGAAGCTTTCTTT. Translating it yields CASSVTELNTEAFF.

This clonotype appeared a single time. The chain has TRBV6-5 and TRBJ1-2, with D unresolved. Trimming removed 6 bases at V and 4 bases at J, with 15 bases between. The CDR3 length is 14 residues. CDR1 is MNHEY and CDR2 is SVGAGI in the germline V gene. The CDR3 DNA is TGTGCCAGCAGCGGGGTACAGACCACCTATGGCTACACCTTC. Translating gives CASSGVQTTYGYTF.

This rearrangement joins TRBV21-1 to TRBJ2-3; the D call in the table, TRBD2, was not verified against the DNA. TRBV21-1 is reported as a pseudogene. CDR3 size: 16 residues. DNA for the CDR3: TGTGCCAGCAGCAAAGGGGAGGCCGCCGGACCAGATACGCAGTATTTT. Amino acid sequence: CASSKGEAAGPDTQYF.

V and J are TRBV2 and TRBJ1-1, with TRBD1 as a possible D gene (5 bases). The CDR3 is 14 amino acids. The germline V gene encodes CDR1 SNHLY and CDR2 FYNNEI. V gave up 4 bases and J gave up 1 base, with 10 bases separating them. DNA for the CDR3: TGTGCCAGCAGTGCCCCCGACAGGAACACTGAAGCTTTCTTT. Protein product: CASSAPDRNTEAFF.

The sample holds many counts of this clonotype. The chain recombines TRBV10-3 with TRBJ1-4; D is unresolved. V was pared by 3 bases and J by 7 bases, with 15 bases between. Germline CDR1 is ENHRY and CDR2 is SYGVKD. This CDR3 spans 15 amino acids. The CDR3 DNA is TGTGCCATCAGTGAAGGGCACTCCAGTAGTGAAAAACTGTTTTTT. It codes for CAISEGHSSSEKLFF.

The V call is TRBV20-1, the J call TRBJ1-4; D is ambiguous. CDR3 length: 15 residues. Trimming stripped 0 bases from V and 0 bases from J, with 8 bases between. Germline loops: CDR1 DFQATT, CDR2 SNEGSKA (reference sequence). This chain's CDR3 is CSARDLGTTNEKLFF. The CDR3 DNA reads TGCAGTGCTAGAGACCTCGGGACAACTAATGAAAAACTGTTTTTT.

This chain links TRBV29-1 with TRBJ1-2, with 9 bases aligning to TRBD1. The CDR3 has 13 residues. The germline V gene has CDR1 SQVTM and CDR2 ANQGSEA. The ends lost 6 bases at V and 8 bases at J; junction bases unmatched: 10. CDR3 nucleotides: TGCAGCGTGCGACAGGGGGGAGGGAGCGGCTACACCTTC. It is translated as CSVRQGGGSGYTF.

This clonotype was picked up a small number of times. V gene TRBV20-1 combines with J gene TRBJ1-1, with D perhaps TRBD1 (6 bases). Germline CDR1 and CDR2: DFQATT and SNEGSKA (reference sequence). CDR3 length: 15 amino acids. Trimming pared 0 bases from V and 1 base from J, leaving 12 bases between. The CDR3 nucleotides read TGCAGTGCTAGAGAGGAGGGCAGGGGGAACACTGAAGCTTTCTTT. Translation gives CSAREEGRGNTEAFF.

As concerns this clonotype: This may stem from a read error, because a much larger clone lies one nucleotide away. The chain employs TRBV29-1 and TRBJ2-3; D might be TRBD2 (5 bases). V lost 4 bases and J lost 1, with 12 bases in between. Germline CDR1 and CDR2: SQVTM and ANQGSEA. CDR3 size: 14 residues. The CDR3 loop is CSVGAGSRTDTQYF. CDR3 nucleotide sequence: TGCAGCGTTGGGGCGGGCAGCCGCACAGATACGCAGTATTTT.

The rearrangement joins TRBV11-2 to TRBJ2-3; 16 bases fit TRBD2. The V gene end was trimmed by 3 bases and the J gene end by 1 base; junction bases not matched to a gene: 13. The CDR3 is 21 amino acids. Germline V gene sequence: CDR1 SGHAT, CDR2 FQNNGV. CDR3 loop: CASSFPLNGTSGGERTDTQYF. CDR3 nucleotide sequence: TGTGCCAGCAGCTTCCCATTAAACGGGACTAGCGGGGGGGAACGCACAGATACGCAGTATTTT.

The CDR3 loop is CASSLPPDRGPTGELFF. CDR3 coding DNA: TGTGCCAGTAGTCTCCCGCCCGACAGGGGGCCCACCGGGGAGCTGTTTTTT. V and J are TRBV19 and TRBJ2-2, with 10 bases identical to TRBD1. After removal of 5 bases from V and 4 bases from J, the junction contained 10 bases not matched to a gene. The CDR3 sequence is 17 residues long. Germline assignment: CDR1 LNHDA and CDR2 SQIVND (reference sequence).

In this sample, this clonotype turned up a few times. The chain combines TRBV4-3 with TRBJ2-1; the D gene is possibly TRBD2 (7 bases). The germline V and J ends were trimmed by 4 bases and 6 bases, with 16 bases remaining between them. Germline CDR1 LGHNA, CDR2 YSLEER. The CDR3 runs to 15 residues. The CDR3 coding sequence is TGCGCCAGCAGCCCAGGGAGGGGGGGGTTCAATGAGCAGTTCTTC. It yields the protein CASSPGRGGFNEQFF.

The chain carries TRBV7-2 and TRBJ2-3, with no clear D. The CDR3 is 14 residues long. Germline loops: CDR1 SGHTA, CDR2 FQGNSA. V lost 3 bases and J lost 4, with 11 bases in between. Here the CDR3 DNA reads TGTGCCAGCAGCTTTTCCTCGAAGGCAGATACGCAGTATTTT. Translation gives CASSFSSKADTQYF.

J is TRBJ1-1 and V is TRBV7-2; maybe TRBD1 (5 bases). The CDR3 contains 16 residues. Germline assignment: CDR1 SGHTA and CDR2 FQGNSA. Trimming removed 5 bases from V and 0 bases from J, with 16 bases in between. Here the CDR3 DNA reads TGTGCCAGCAGCCCAAGGGTCCGGGGGATGAACACTGAAGCTTTCTTT. Its translation: CASSPRVRGMNTEAFF.

The chain uses TRBV6-2 or TRBV6-3 and TRBJ2-1, with D perhaps matching TRBD1 or TRBD2 (6 bases each). The CDR3 has 16 amino acids. With 8 bases removed from V and 1 base from J, the gap between germline ends came to 18 bases. CDR1 MNHEY and CDR2 SVGEGT come from the germline V gene. The CDR3 sequence is CASSKGGLGSYNEQFF. The CDR3 coding sequence is TGTGCCAGCTCAAAGGGGGGCTTAGGTTCCTACAATGAGCAGTTCTTC.

This clonotype was detected only a few times. This chain uses TRBV20-1 with TRBJ1-2; weak D call: TRBD1 (5 bases). The V and J ends lost 2 bases and 0 bases respectively, with 13 bases between them. This CDR3 contains 15 residues. Germline assignment: CDR1 DFQATT and CDR2 SNEGSKA (reference sequence). The CDR3 coding sequence is TGCAGTGCTAGATACAGGAGCAGAACTAACTATGGCTACACCTTC. Translation gives CSARYRSRTNYGYTF.

CDR3 bases: TGTGCCAGCAGCTTGACCCCGGGGACCCATCAGCCCCAGCATTTT. Translating it yields CASSLTPGTHQPQHF. The rearrangement links TRBV5-5 to TRBJ1-5; maybe TRBD1 (5 bases). Germline V CDR1 and CDR2: SGHKS, YYEKEE (reference sequence). The CDR3 is 15 amino acids. Trimming pared 1 base from V and 5 bases from J, leaving 13 bases between.

Of note for this clonotype: One junction end does not reproduce the germline sequence, and a read error may be involved. The chain combines TRBV6-2 or TRBV6-3 with TRBJ2-6; D possibly corresponds to TRBD1 (6 bases). Germline V gives CDR1 MNHEY, CDR2 SVGEGT. The CDR3 length is 14 residues. This chain's CDR3 is CASSRTSGANVLSF. The CDR3 nucleotides are TGTGCCAGCAGCCGAACCTCAGGGGCCAACGTCCTGAGTTTC.

This clonotype was seen more than once but under ten times. The chain employs TRBV6-2 or TRBV6-3 and TRBJ1-5; D gene uncertain. The CDR3 is made up of 12 amino acids. Trimming stripped 6 bases from V and 9 bases from J, with 12 bases between. CDR1 and CDR2 (germline): MNHEY, SVGEGT. Here the CDR3 reads CASRGSKRPQHF. CDR3 sequence (DNA): TGTGCCAGCAGGGGGTCCAAAAGGCCCCAGCATTTT.

J is TRBJ1-5 and V is TRBV10-3; D is uncertain. CDR3 length equals 14 residues. Looked up from germline, CDR1 is ENHRY and CDR2 is SYGVKD. Trimming stripped 2 bases from V and 3 bases from J, with 8 bases between. CDR3 sequence: CAISEGIPNQPQHF. CDR3 coding DNA: TGTGCCATCAGTGAGGGAATCCCCAATCAGCCCCAGCATTTT.

There are a few counts of this clonotype. This chain uses TRBV20-1 with TRBJ1-1; D uncertain. V lost 3 bases and J lost 11, with 16 bases in between. Per germline, CDR1 DFQATT and CDR2 SNEGSKA (reference sequence). This CDR3 is built from 12 residues. CDR3 DNA: TGCAGTGCTAGTATGAGTGGACGCGAGGCTTTCTTT. Its protein is CSASMSGREAFF.

The chain employs TRBV20-1 and TRBJ1-4, with no clear D. The CDR3 runs to 14 residues. Trimming took 1 base from V and 8 from J, leaving 14 bases between them. Germline-derived CDR1 and CDR2 are DFQATT and SNEGSKA (reference sequence). The CDR3 reads CSARVGGIEEKLFF. The CDR3 DNA reads as TGCAGTGCTAGAGTTGGTGGCATTGAAGAAAAACTGTTTTTT.

Details on this clonotype: The junction does not match germline at one end; this may be a read error. The V gene is TRBV14, the J gene TRBJ2-1; D remains unclear. Germline lookup yields CDR1 SGHDN and CDR2 FVKESK. The CDR3 is made up of 15 amino acids. For the CDR3, the DNA is TGTGCCAGCAGCCAAGAAGGGTACGGGTACGATGAACAGTTCTTC. Its protein is CASSQEGYGYDEQFF. The full variable domain, with the rest looked up from reference TRBV14 and TRBJ2-1, is EAGVTQFPSHSVIEKGQTVTLRCDPISGHDNLYWYRRVMGKEIKFLLHFVKESKQDESGMPNNRFLAERTGGTYSTLKVQPAELEDSGVYFCASSQEGYGYDEQFFGPGTRLTVL.

The chain couples TRBV12-3 or TRBV12-4 to TRBJ2-7; no firm D call. The germline V and J ends were trimmed by 5 bases and 7 bases, with 15 bases remaining between them. CDR3 size: 13 residues. The CDR3 reads CASSLQEIDEQYF. The DNA of the CDR3 is TGTGCCAGCAGTCTTCAGGAGATCGATGAGCAGTACTTC.